Below are 23 T cell receptor beta chains sequenced from a single sample in a study of PD-L1 blockade in urothelial cancer. Method: immunoSEQ multiplex PCR; TCRdb's copy keeps in-frame clones and lacks some. The sample carries tens of thousands of clones, approximately 88% recorded once. Indicated time point: pretreatment peripheral blood. The source material was PBMCs, sampled around atezolizumab (anti-PD-L1) treatment. All receptors come from a woman aged 55-69 years with urothelial cancer.

V is TRBV19 and J is TRBJ2-5; no clear D gene. The CDR3 loop spans 13 amino acids. The germline gives CDR1 LNHDA, CDR2 SQIVND (reference sequence). Trimming left V 3 bases short and J 2 bases short, with 7 bases between. The CDR3 protein is CASSIRRQETQYF. Here the CDR3 DNA reads TGTGCCAGTAGTATTCGTCGGCAAGAGACCCAGTACTTC.

The chain links TRBV19 to TRBJ1-2, with TRBD1 identical over 7 bases. This CDR3 is built from 15 residues. Trimming cost V 5 bases and J 5 bases; bases outside gene matches: 11. The germline V gene encodes CDR1 LNHDA and CDR2 SQIVND (reference sequence). In DNA form, the CDR3 reads TGTGCCAGTAGTTTAACAAGACAGGGAGTATATGGCTACACCTTC. It is translated as CASSLTRQGVYGYTF.

On this clone: This sample includes further DNA sequences coding for the same CDR3. This chain connects TRBV18 to TRBJ2-1; no firm D call. The germline V gene encodes CDR1 KGHSH and CDR2 LQKENI. V was cut by 3 bases and J by 9 bases, with 6 bases left in between. The CDR3 loop spans 11 amino acids. The CDR3 here is CASSPGTEQFF. Written as DNA, the CDR3 is TGTGCCAGCTCACCCGGTACTGAGCAGTTCTTC.

The J gene is TRBJ1-1, the V gene TRBV27, with D unresolved. CDR1 MNHEY and CDR2 SMNVEV come from the germline V gene (reference sequence). V lost 3 bases, J lost 3 bases, and 8 bases lay in between. The CDR3 loop spans 13 amino acids. The CDR3 sequence is CASSLYGYTEAFF. The CDR3 DNA is TGTGCCAGCAGTTTGTACGGGTACACTGAAGCTTTCTTT.

This rearrangement joins TRBV6-1 to TRBJ1-1, with 7 bases identical to TRBD1. The length of the CDR3 is 14 residues. V was pared by 4 bases and J by 5 bases, with 7 bases of the junction left unmatched. CDR1 is MNHNS, CDR2 SASEGT, per germline. As DNA, the CDR3 is TGTGCCAGCAGTGGCTACTCAGGGGGGACTGAAGCTTTCTTT. Residues: CASSGYSGGTEAFF.

This chain links TRBV18 with TRBJ2-1, with 7 bases lining up with TRBD2. Trimming cost V 3 bases and J 5 bases; bases outside gene matches: 4. This CDR3 has 14 residues. Looked up from germline, CDR1 is KGHSH and CDR2 is LQKENI. This CDR3 is CASSPRGVNNEQFF. For the CDR3, the DNA is TGTGCCAGCTCACCTCGGGGGGTTAACAATGAGCAGTTCTTC.

The chain has TRBV15 and TRBJ2-6; D is uncertain. Germline V lookup: CDR1 LNHNV, CDR2 YYDKDF (reference sequence). V dropped 3 bases and J dropped 3 bases, with 6 bases sitting between them. The CDR3 contains 14 residues. The CDR3 coding sequence is TGTGCCACCAGCAGCCTCCGTGGGGCCAACGTCCTGACTTTC. Protein sequence: CATSSLRGANVLTF.

The chain combines TRBV19 with TRBJ1-4; D unclear. The CDR3 spans 12 residues. The germline V gene encodes CDR1 LNHDA and CDR2 SQIVND (reference sequence). Trimming cost V 1 base and J 13 bases, with 10 bases left between them. The CDR3 DNA reads as TGTGCCAGTAGTATAGTCTATGGTACACTGTTTTTT. This translates into CASSIVYGTLFF.

The chain couples TRBV6-1 to TRBJ1-2; perhaps TRBD1 as D (6 bases). The CDR3 totals 15 residues. Between the trimmed V and J ends, which lost 4 bases and 5 bases, there was a span of 17 bases. Germline CDR1 and CDR2: MNHNS and SASEGT. The CDR3 protein is CASSVTQGIGYGYTF. The CDR3 DNA reads TGTGCCAGCAGTGTAACACAGGGAATAGGGTATGGCTACACCTTC.

This clone appeared a single time. This chain joins TRBV11-3 and TRBJ2-7; 7 bases line up with TRBD2. This CDR3 has 17 residues. Germline V gene data show CDR1 as SGHNT and CDR2 as YENEEA. Germline trimming cut 2 bases from V and 1 base from J; bases unmatched to any gene: 11. DNA for the CDR3: TGTGCCAGCAGCTTAAGTGTGCCGGAGCGGGATTCCTACGAGCAGTACTTC. It translates to CASSLSVPERDSYEQYF.

The chain couples TRBV4-2 to TRBJ2-7; D perhaps matches TRBD2 (6 bases). V dropped 4 bases and J dropped 4 bases, with 8 bases sitting between them. This CDR3 has 12 amino acids. Germline V gives CDR1 LGHNA, CDR2 YNFKEQ. CDR3 amino acids: CASSPGVYEQYF. CDR3 nucleotides: TGTGCCAGCAGCCCGGGGGTTTACGAGCAGTACTTC.

The rearrangement uses TRBV27 and TRBJ2-3; weak D call: TRBD2 (6 bases). Looked up from germline, CDR1 is MNHEY and CDR2 is SMNVEV (reference sequence). The CDR3 consists of 15 residues. The V end lost 8 bases, the J end lost 0 bases, and 15 bases lay between the germline ends. DNA for the CDR3: TGTGCCAGCTCCCCGGGGACTGTTAGCACAGATACGCAGTATTTT. Translated, it gives CASSPGTVSTDTQYF.

In nucleotides, the CDR3 is TGTGCCAGCAGTTTGATGAGGAACACCGGGGAGCTGTTTTTT. Its translation is CASSLMRNTGELFF. The J gene is TRBJ2-2, the V gene TRBV27; unclear D gene. This CDR3 contains 14 residues. Trimming removed 3 bases at V and 1 base at J, with 6 bases between. Germline V gives CDR1 MNHEY, CDR2 SMNVEV (reference sequence).

This sequence joins TRBV6-5 and TRBJ2-1; 8 bases match TRBD1. CDR1 and CDR2 from the germline V gene are MNHEY and SVGAGI. This CDR3 is built from 11 residues. The trim removed 6 bases at V and 9 bases at J, leaving 1 base unmatched. CDR3 region: CASRTGGEQFF. The CDR3, as DNA: TGTGCCAGCAGAACAGGGGGTGAGCAGTTCTTC.

V is TRBV4-1 and J is TRBJ1-5; D is unresolved. The CDR3 has 15 residues. With 0 bases removed from V and 6 bases from J, the gap between germline ends came to 12 bases. CDR1 and CDR2 from the germline V gene are MGHRA and YSYEKL. The CDR3 here is CASSQERGVVQPQHF. The CDR3 DNA sequence: TGCGCCAGCAGCCAAGAACGGGGAGTGGTTCAGCCCCAGCATTTT.

The chain carries TRBV7-7 and TRBJ1-4, with D unclear. Trimming removed 1 base from V and 14 bases from J, with 11 bases in between. The CDR3 sequence is 12 residues long. CDR1 SSHAT and CDR2 FNYEAQ come from the germline V gene (reference sequence). CDR3 protein: CASSLGPLSLFF. In DNA form, the CDR3 reads TGTGCCAGCAGCTTAGGGCCGCTCTCCCTGTTTTTT. The whole variable domain, remainder taken from reference TRBV7-7 and TRBJ1-4, is GAGVSQSPRYKVTKRGQDVTLRCDPISSHATLYWYQQALGQGPEFLTYFNYEAQPDKSGLPSDRFSAERPEGSISTLTIQRTEQRDSAMYRCASSLGPLSLFFGSGTQLSVL.

The rearrangement joins TRBV19 to TRBJ2-1; tentative D call: TRBD1 (6 bases). This CDR3 comprises 15 residues. Germline lookup yields CDR1 LNHDA and CDR2 SQIVND (reference sequence). Trimming stripped 6 bases from V and 2 bases from J, with 14 bases between. CDR3 in DNA: TGTGCCAGTAGGTCACGACAGGACGCCTACAATGAGCAGTTCTTC. This encodes CASRSRQDAYNEQFF.

The chain links TRBV7-9 to TRBJ1-2; a weak D match, TRBD1 (6 bases). V was cut by 4 bases and J by 7 bases, with 19 bases left in between. CDR3 length: 15 residues. Germline CDR1 is SEHNR and CDR2 is FQNEAQ (reference sequence). The CDR3 sequence is CASSSLSFGQPGYTF. In DNA, the CDR3 is TGTGCCAGCAGCTCACTCTCTTTCGGACAGCCTGGCTACACCTTC. The full variable domain, in which reference TRBV7-9 and TRBJ1-2 provide the parts outside the CDR3, is DTGVSQNPRHKITKRGQNVTFRCDPISEHNRLYWYRQTLGQGPEFLTYFQNEAQLEKSRLLSDRFSAERPKGSFSTLEIQRTEQGDSAMYLCASSSLSFGQPGYTFGSGTRLTVV.

This chain joins TRBV27 and TRBJ2-7; 8 bases align to TRBD1. The CDR3 spans 13 residues. Germline lookup yields CDR1 MNHEY and CDR2 SMNVEV (reference sequence). The J segment lost 7 bases and the V segment lost 4 bases, leaving 6 bases of the junction unmatched. As DNA, the CDR3 is TGTGCCAGCAGTTCAGGGGGCCTGTATGAGCAGTACTTC. Translating it yields CASSSGGLYEQYF.

This chain connects TRBV10-3 to TRBJ2-7, with a tentative D call TRBD2 (6 bases). CDR3 length equals 14 residues. Per germline, CDR1 ENHRY and CDR2 SYGVKD. The V and J ends lost 1 base and 0 bases respectively, with 7 bases between them. In DNA form, the CDR3 reads TGTGCCATCAGTGAGTTCGGGAGCTCCTACGAGCAGTACTTC. It codes for CAISEFGSSYEQYF.

The chain carries TRBV18 and TRBJ2-3; no definite D call. V shed 0 bases and J shed 2 bases, with 9 bases lying between them. The germline gives CDR1 KGHSH, CDR2 LQKENI. The CDR3 runs to 15 residues. The CDR3 loop is CASSPPGSYTDTQYF. The CDR3 DNA reads as TGTGCCAGCTCACCACCCGGGTCCTACACAGATACGCAGTATTTT.

The genes are TRBV2 and TRBJ1-4; no firm D call. The V end was cut by 3 bases, the J end by 5 bases, with 10 bases between. From germline, CDR1 is SNHLY and CDR2 FYNNEI. The CDR3 consists of 14 residues. The CDR3 sequence: CASSDRGDNEKLFF. In DNA, the CDR3 is TGTGCCAGCAGTGATAGAGGAGACAATGAAAAACTGTTTTTT. The full variable domain, in which reference TRBV2 and TRBJ1-4 provide the parts outside the CDR3, is EPEVTQTPSHQVTQMGQEVILRCVPISNHLYFYWYRQILGQKVEFLVSFYNNEISEKSEIFDDQFSVERPDGSNFTLKIRSTKLEDSAMYFCASSDRGDNEKLFFGSGTQLSVL.

CDR3 nucleotides: TGTGCCAGCAGCTTAAGGGGTTATGGGGACACCATATATTTT. Amino acid sequence: CASSLRGYGDTIYF. The genes are TRBV13 and TRBJ1-3, with a tentative D call TRBD1 (5 bases). The CDR3 length is 14 residues. Germline V gene data show CDR1 as PRHDT and CDR2 as FYEKMQ (reference sequence). Trimming took off 2 bases at V and 8 bases at J, with 13 bases between the two ends.